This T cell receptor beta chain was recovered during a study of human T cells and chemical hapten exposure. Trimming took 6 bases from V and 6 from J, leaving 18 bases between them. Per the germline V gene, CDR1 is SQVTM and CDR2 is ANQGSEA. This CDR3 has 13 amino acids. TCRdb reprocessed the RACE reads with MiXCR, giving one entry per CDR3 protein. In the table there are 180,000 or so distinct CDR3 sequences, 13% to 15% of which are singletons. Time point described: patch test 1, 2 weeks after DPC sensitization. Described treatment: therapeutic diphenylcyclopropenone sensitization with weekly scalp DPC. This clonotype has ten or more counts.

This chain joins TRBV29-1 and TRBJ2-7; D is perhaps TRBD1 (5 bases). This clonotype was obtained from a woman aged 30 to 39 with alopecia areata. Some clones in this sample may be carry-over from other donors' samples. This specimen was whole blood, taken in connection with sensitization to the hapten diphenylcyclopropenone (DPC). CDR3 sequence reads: CSVETQGWGEQYF. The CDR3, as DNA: TGCAGCGTCGAGACCCAGGGTTGGGGCGAGCAGTACTTC.